This TCR beta chain was recorded in a study of OX40 agonist ivuxolimab in advanced cancers. Looking at the study overall: Every patient in dose escalation had hepatocellular carcinoma, melanoma, renal cell or head and neck cancer. Those enrolled were approximately 78% male, with a mean age of around 57 years and ages from roughly 23 to 80. Study-wide results and caveats: CD8+ T cells showed, on average, more clonal expansion than CD4+ cells. Blood T cells, both CD4+ and CD8+, expanded clonally by week 6 at 0.1 to 3.0 mg/kg.

Comment on this clone: Its matching antigen is unknown.

The assay was immunoSEQ multiplex PCR, and TCRdb's table has in-frame clones only and misses some. The sample lists 80,000 or so clones; 89% were seen once. The V segment lost 7 bases and the J segment 2 bases; nucleotides outside the gene matches: 8. The CDR3 length is 15 residues. Germline loops: CDR1 LNHDA, CDR2 SQIVND (reference sequence). This receptor was obtained from an adult with an advanced solid tumor such as melanoma, head and neck, liver or kidney cancer. The V gene is TRBV19, the J gene TRBJ2-7; TRBD2 agrees at 10 bases. The sequences come from CD4+ or CD8+ T cells sorted from blood, collected in a trial of the OX40 agonist ivuxolimab. The CDR3, as DNA: TGTGCCAGTAACGGGCCAGCGGGAGGGCCCTACGAGCAGTACTTC. It is translated as CASNGPAGGPYEQYF.